Listed here is a single T cell receptor (beta chain). Its antigen is not identified. This record belongs to a study of immune evolution from preneoplasia to lung adenocarcinoma. Study context: HLA loss of heterozygosity: less than 9% AIS, roughly 15% MIA, about 35% ADC, none AAH.

Assay used: immunoSEQ multiplex PCR; TCRdb lists only in-frame clones, some missing. Of roughly 3,900 clones listed, 75% to 85% are singletons. Macro-dissection enriched premalignant or tumor cells before nucleic acid extraction. Findings and caveats of the study: From normal lung to invasive adenocarcinoma, top clone frequencies appeared to decrease. KRAS-mutant nodules had the highest T cell clonality.

The sample comprised FFPE minimally invasive lung adenocarcinoma tissue. The sequence came from a person in their sixties with lung adenocarcinoma.

For the CDR3, the DNA is TGTGCCACCCAAGCCTCAGGGTGGTCCTACGAGCAGTACTTC. Amino acid sequence: CATQASGWSYEQYF. The chain is built from TRBV28 and TRBJ2-7; perhaps TRBD1 as D (5 bases). This CDR3 comprises 14 residues. Germline V gene sequence: CDR1 MDHEN, CDR2 SYDVKM. Trimming left V 10 bases short and J 1 base short, with 17 bases between.